This T cell receptor beta chain was sequenced in a study of T cell changes during pregnancy in multiple sclerosis. Germline V gene lookup returns CDR1 MNHNY and CDR2 SVGAGI (reference sequence). The ends were cut back, 6 bases at V and 6 bases at J, with 12 bases in the middle. The CDR3 runs 12 residues. This table comes from immunoSEQ multiplex PCR, and its TCRdb copy is limited to in-frame clones, with some not included. The table lists 70,000 to 75,000 clones, 85% to 95% of them singletons. Sample: peripheral blood, taken before pregnancy. V is TRBV6-6 and J is TRBJ2-7; the D gene is possibly TRBD1 (5 bases). This TCR was recovered from a female donor with multiple sclerosis, enrolled in a pregnancy study. CDR3 sequence: CASSSGSAEQYF. CDR3 DNA: TGTGCCAGCAGCTCAGGGTCGGCCGAGCAGTACTTC.